Shown below are 19 T cell receptor beta chains from a single sample sequenced in a study of shared clonotypes between healthy human individuals (dated by TCRdb to 2019 to 2021). The library was prepared using the immunoSEQ multiplex PCR assay. Not all clones reach the TCRdb copy of this immuneACCESS table, which keeps in-frame sequences only. Checked studies attribute under half of the gap to unresolved V genes and leave the rest unexplained. For this sample the table gives about 2.4 million clones, of which roughly 93% were detected only once. The top ten clones comprise approximately 0.37% of the sample. The specimen sequenced was naive CD4+ T cells from PBMCs. The sample's cell subset or site label is to be understood as: CD45RA+ positively selected. The source of these receptors is a man aged 18 to 29 in good health. Some clones in this sample may be carry-over from other donors' samples.

The rearrangement uses TRBV2 and TRBJ2-3, with TRBD2 as a possible D gene (5 bases). V lost 11 bases and J 4 bases, leaving 19 bases between the germline ends. The CDR3 contains 14 residues. Germline V gene data show CDR1 as SNHLY and CDR2 as FYNNEI. CDR3: CAPGGSEGPDTQYF. CDR3 nucleotides: TGTGCCCCTGGTGGGAGCGAGGGCCCAGATACGCAGTATTTT.

The chain couples TRBV10-3 to TRBJ2-4; D gene unclear. From germline, CDR1 is ENHRY and CDR2 SYGVKD. Trimming cost V 0 bases and J 0 bases, with 3 bases left between them. The CDR3 covers 14 residues. The CDR3 here is CAISESLAKNIQYF. The DNA for the CDR3 is TGTGCCATCAGTGAGTCGCTAGCCAAAAACATTCAGTACTTC.

This chain links TRBV28 with TRBJ2-1; 11 bases are shared with TRBD2. This CDR3 spans 19 amino acids. V shed 3 bases, J shed 0 bases, and the junction held 10 bases outside the gene matches. Germline loops: CDR1 MDHEN, CDR2 SYDVKM. The CDR3 nucleotides are TGTGCCAGCAGTTTCCCGGGACTAGCGGTTCTCAGCTCCTACAATGAGCAGTTCTTC. It encodes CASSFPGLAVLSSYNEQFF. Drawing the rest from reference TRBV28 and TRBJ2-1, the complete variable domain is DVKVTQSSRYLVKRTGEKVFLECVQDMDHENMFWYRQDPGLGLRLIYFSYDVKMKEKGDIPEGYSVSREKKERFSLILESASTNQTSMYLCASSFPGLAVLSSYNEQFFGPGTRLTVL.

This sequence joins TRBV5-4 and TRBJ1-2, with 7 positions matching TRBD1. The CDR3 contains 14 residues. Per germline, CDR1 SGHNT and CDR2 YYREEE (reference sequence). V lost 2 bases, J lost 2 bases, and 3 bases stayed unmatched. The CDR3 here is CASSFGQENYGYTF. The DNA of the CDR3 is TGTGCCAGCAGCTTTGGACAGGAAAACTATGGCTACACCTTC.

The chain recombines TRBV4-1 with TRBJ2-5; D is undetermined. CDR3 length: 15 residues. Germline CDR1 reads MGHRA; CDR2 reads YSYEKL. V was trimmed by 0 bases and J by 6 bases, leaving 14 bases between them. CDR3 in DNA: TGCGCCAGCAGCCAAGATCGCCCCCTAGGACAGACCCAGTACTTC. This sequence encodes CASSQDRPLGQTQYF.

The genes are TRBV5-5 and TRBJ2-7; 9 bases map to TRBD1. From germline, CDR1 is SGHKS and CDR2 YYEKEE (reference sequence). The CDR3 loop spans 15 amino acids. V shed 5 bases and J 2 bases; nucleotides not matched to a gene: 8. This CDR3 reads CASSFRDRAPYEQYF. CDR3 coding DNA: TGTGCCAGCAGTTTCCGGGACAGGGCACCCTACGAGCAGTACTTC.

The CDR3 region has the DNA TGCGCCAGCAGCTTGGGTGGGACAGGCCTAGCCAAAAACATTCAGTACTTC. Translated, it gives CASSLGGTGLAKNIQYF. This rearrangement joins TRBV5-1 to TRBJ2-4; 8 bases match TRBD1. Looked up from germline, CDR1 is SGHRS and CDR2 is YFSETQ. V trimming: 0 bases; J trimming: 0 bases; junction bases outside the gene matches: 5. This CDR3 comprises 17 residues.

This clone was seen a handful of times. CDR3 in DNA: TGTGCCATCAGTGACCATGTCTCTGGGGCCAACGTCCTGACTTTC. Protein sequence: CAISDHVSGANVLTF. The V and J genes are TRBV10-3 and TRBJ2-6; D is uncertain. V was shortened by 3 bases and J by 0 bases, with 6 bases between the two germline ends. The CDR3 covers 15 residues. The V gene's germline CDR1 is ENHRY and CDR2 SYGVKD.

The CDR3 DNA sequence: TGTGCCAGCTCACCACAGAGTAGGACTGAAGCTTTCTTT. Its protein product is CASSPQSRTEAFF. The chain links TRBV18 to TRBJ1-1; D uncertain. CDR1 is KGHSH, CDR2 LQKENI, per germline. V lost 1 base to trimming and J lost 5 bases, with 8 bases between them. This CDR3 has 13 amino acids. The whole variable domain, filled in from reference TRBV18 and TRBJ1-1, reads NAGVMQNPRHLVRRRGQEARLRCSPMKGHSHVYWYRQLPEEGLKFMVYLQKENIIDESGMPKERFSAEFPKEGPSILRIQQVVRGDSAAYFCASSPQSRTEAFFGQGTRLTVV.

CDR3 region: CASSLNDGEGTQYF. CDR3 in DNA: TGTGCCAGCAGCCTTAATGACGGAGAAGGAACCCAGTACTTC. The rearrangement links TRBV7-6 to TRBJ2-5; D unclear. CDR1 and CDR2 from the germline V gene are SGHVS and FNYEAQ. This CDR3 spans 14 amino acids. V lost 5 bases, J lost 8 bases, and 18 bases lay in between.

J is TRBJ2-1 and V is TRBV30; D is possibly TRBD2 (5 bases). The V and J ends lost 2 bases and 9 bases respectively, with 14 bases between them. In germline, CDR1 is GTSNPN, CDR2 SVGIG (reference sequence). The CDR3 sequence is 13 residues long. The CDR3 region is CAWSPQRVTEQFF. The CDR3 coding sequence is TGTGCCTGGAGTCCCCAGAGGGTCACTGAGCAGTTCTTC. Based on the CDR3 plus reference TRBV30 and TRBJ2-1, the full variable domain is SQTIHQWPATLVQPVGSPLSLECTVEGTSNPNLYWYRQAAGRGLQLLFYSVGIGQISSEVPQNLSASRPQDRQFILSSKKLLLSDSGFYLCAWSPQRVTEQFFGPGTRLTVL.

The rearrangement joins TRBV7-2 to TRBJ1-1, with D perhaps TRBD1 (5 bases). CDR1 is SGHTA and CDR2 is FQGNSA in the germline V gene. This CDR3 spans 16 amino acids. V lost 5 bases and J lost 0, with 16 bases in between. Here the CDR3 reads CASSTRTGRLNTEAFF. The DNA for the CDR3 is TGTGCCAGCAGCACGCGCACGGGACGGTTGAACACTGAAGCTTTCTTT.

This clone was seen a few times. The genes are TRBV4-1 and TRBJ1-1, with D unresolved. Germline values: CDR1 MGHRA, CDR2 YSYEKL. The CDR3 is 14 residues long. V lost 0 bases and J lost 11, with 16 bases in between. In DNA form, the CDR3 reads TGCGCCAGCAGCCAAGATCGCCAGGCTCGTGGGGCTTTCTTT. Translated: CASSQDRQARGAFF.

CDR3 bases: TGCGCCAGCAGTGAGTCGAAGGGCGGCTACACCTTC. Its translation is CASSESKGGYTF. The V call is TRBV10-2, the J call TRBJ1-2; unclear D gene. CDR1 WSHSY and CDR2 SAAADI come from the germline V gene. This CDR3 spans 12 amino acids. Trimming removed 0 bases from V and 8 bases from J, with 7 bases in between.

The V gene is TRBV7-9, the J gene TRBJ2-5, with TRBD1 matching 7 bases. The CDR3 extends over 16 amino acids. Unmatched junction bases numbered 15, after V lost 6 bases and J lost 5 bases. CDR1 is SEHNR, CDR2 FQNEAQ, per germline (reference sequence). As DNA, the CDR3 is TGTGCCAGCAGTCGCGGACAGGACTGGGCCGCGGAGACCCAGTACTTC. This codes for CASSRGQDWAAETQYF.

The J gene is TRBJ2-2, the V gene TRBV30, with D hard to call. This CDR3 region has 14 residues. Germline loops: CDR1 GTSNPN, CDR2 SVGIG (reference sequence). Trimming stripped 0 bases from V and 4 bases from J, with 9 bases between. The CDR3 DNA sequence: TGTGCCTGGAGTGTACGGCAGCCCACCGGGGAGCTGTTTTTT. Amino acids: CAWSVRQPTGELFF.

This clone was detected once. The chain employs TRBV18 and TRBJ1-1; 10 nucleotides line up with TRBD1. CDR1 and CDR2 (germline): KGHSH, LQKENI. Trimming took 1 base from V and 6 from J; bases not matched to a gene: 5. The CDR3 extends over 15 amino acids. The CDR3 nucleotides read TGTGCCAGCTCACCACTTCGGGACAGGGGATCTGAAGCTTTCTTT. Its protein is CASSPLRDRGSEAFF.

This clone has a single count. This chain links TRBV28 with TRBJ1-1; a possible D gene is TRBD1 (5 bases). Germline assignment: CDR1 MDHEN and CDR2 SYDVKM. There are 13 residues in the CDR3. V lost 5 bases and J 4 bases, leaving 11 bases between the germline ends. The CDR3 sequence: CASSQTASTEAFF. The DNA for the CDR3 is TGTGCCAGCAGTCAGACAGCCTCCACTGAAGCTTTCTTT.

The genes are TRBV2 and TRBJ1-2; D is unclear. The germline V and J ends were trimmed by 5 bases and 8 bases, with 15 bases remaining between them. The V gene's germline CDR1 is SNHLY and CDR2 FYNNEI. The CDR3 contains 13 residues. In DNA form, the CDR3 reads TGTGCCAGCAGTTCAAGACTTCTAGAAGGCTACACCTTC. Its translation: CASSSRLLEGYTF.